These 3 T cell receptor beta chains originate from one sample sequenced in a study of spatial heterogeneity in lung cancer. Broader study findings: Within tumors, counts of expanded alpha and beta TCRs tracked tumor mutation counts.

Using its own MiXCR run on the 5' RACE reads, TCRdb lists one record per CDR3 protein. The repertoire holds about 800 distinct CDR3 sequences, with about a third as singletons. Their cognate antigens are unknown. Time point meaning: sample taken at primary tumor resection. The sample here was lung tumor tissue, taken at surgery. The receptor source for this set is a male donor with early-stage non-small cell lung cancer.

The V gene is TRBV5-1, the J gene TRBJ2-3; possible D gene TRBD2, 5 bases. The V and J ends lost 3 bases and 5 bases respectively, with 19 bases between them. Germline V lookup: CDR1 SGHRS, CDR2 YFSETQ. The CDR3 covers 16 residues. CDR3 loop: CASSSVASRPGDTQYF. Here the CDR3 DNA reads TGCGCCAGCAGCTCGGTGGCTAGCAGGCCGGGAGATACGCAGTATTTT.

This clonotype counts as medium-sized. CDR3 residues: CSGYSSYGYTF. The CDR3 DNA reads TGCAGCGGTTACAGCAGTTATGGCTACACCTTC. The V call is TRBV29-1, the J call TRBJ1-2; D remains unclear. The V gene lost 7 bases and the J gene lost 5 bases, with 11 bases spanning the gap. The CDR3 contains 11 residues. The V gene's germline CDR1 is SQVTM and CDR2 ANQGSEA. Complete variable domain (other parts from reference TRBV29-1 and TRBJ1-2): SAVISQKPSRDICQRGTSLTIQCQVDSQVTMMFWYRQQPGQSLTLIATANQGSEATYESGFVIDKFPISRPNLTFSTLTVSNMSPEDSSIYLCSGYSSYGYTFGSGTRLTVV.

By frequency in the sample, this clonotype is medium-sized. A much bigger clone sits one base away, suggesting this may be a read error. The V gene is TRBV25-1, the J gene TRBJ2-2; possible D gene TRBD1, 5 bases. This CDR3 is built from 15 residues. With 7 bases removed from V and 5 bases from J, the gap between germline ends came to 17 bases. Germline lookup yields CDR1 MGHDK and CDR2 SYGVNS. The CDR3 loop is CASIAGIQKTGELFF. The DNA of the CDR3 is TGTGCCAGCATAGCAGGGATTCAGAAAACCGGGGAGCTGTTTTTT.